This TCR beta chain is drawn from a study of blood T cell repertoires in COVID-19. The method was immunoSEQ multiplex PCR; TCRdb's version includes in-frame clones alone and lacks a portion of them. The table shows just over 75,000 clones, with 65% to 85% occurring only once. This clone was detected only once. The CDR3 is made up of 12 amino acids. Germline CDR1 MNHEY, CDR2 SVGAGI. V dropped 7 bases and J dropped 0 bases, with 6 bases sitting between them. The material sequenced was peripheral blood. J is TRBJ1-2 and V is TRBV6-5; D not certain. This sequence originates from a man aged 60-69 years with active or convalescent COVID-19. The chain's CDR3 is CASTTSNYGYTF. For the CDR3, the DNA is TGTGCCAGCACCACATCTAACTATGGCTACACCTTC.